This T cell receptor (beta chain) derives from a study of Ad26.COV2.S vaccination and SARS-CoV-2 variants. Overall study context: Ad26.COV2.S arm of COV1001 included the donor.

Sequencing was performed with immunoSEQ multiplex PCR; in TCRdb, only in-frame clones are kept and a portion is missing. The sample consists of about 350,000 clones, less than 90% of them appearing once. The CDR3 sequence is 17 residues long. Germline CDR1 SGHAT, CDR2 FQNNGV. The V and J ends lost 2 bases and 7 bases respectively, with 20 bases between them. Treatment reported: about 20 received Ad26.COV2.S at low or high dose, single or two shots; 5 received placebo; per-sample allocation not given. Samples analyzed were those drawn on day 63 after the first vaccine or placebo injection. The sample consisted of peripheral blood, taken in a trial of Ad26.COV2.S vaccine versus placebo. This sequence was found in a person aged 18 to 65 who received the Ad26.COV2.S COVID-19 vaccine or a placebo. The rearrangement uses TRBV11-2 and TRBJ2-2; D unclear. The CDR3 region has the DNA TGTGCCAGCAGCTTAAATTGGGCCTTAAGTATGAACGGGGAGCTGTTTTTT. As protein: CASSLNWALSMNGELFF.